This T cell receptor (beta chain) was obtained from a study of blood T cell repertoires in COVID-19. In the study overall: Samples representing acute and convalescent COVID-19 were sourced from the United States, Italy and Spain.

The study drew participants aged roughly 18 to 89 years from approximately 23 US areas. Cohort 3 recovery required two negative PCRs, clearance, or symptom resolution. The repertoire was sequenced with immunoSEQ multiplex PCR; TCRdb's copy has only in-frame clones and lacks some. The sample has about 330,000 clones, over 80% seen once. Material for sequencing was PBMCs or T cells enriched from blood (not recorded which). This receptor was obtained from a man aged 30-40 years who had recovered from COVID-19.

The CDR3 protein is CASSQGGTQYF. CDR3 DNA: TGTGCCAGCAGCCAAGGCGGGACCCAGTACTTC. The rearrangement joins TRBV3-1 (or the pseudogene TRBV3-2) to TRBJ2-5; the D is unclear. In germline, CDR1 is LGHDT, CDR2 YNNKEL (reference sequence). The CDR3 is made up of 11 amino acids. V shed 1 base and J shed 7 bases, with 4 bases lying between them.